Below, 24 T cell receptor beta chains from the same sample are listed, as sequenced in a study of type 1 regulatory T cells. From the reads, TCRdb called clonotypes with MiXCR, one entry per CDR3 protein. The data contain about 74,000 distinct CDR3 sequences, about 60% of them seen just once; the ten biggest clones take up 7% to 9.5%. These receptors' antigens are unknown. Sequencing was performed on cultured T cells, either the whole culture or a sorted T cell fraction (not recorded which). Documented subset: Tr1-enriched cell product generated in vitro against host alloantigens. These receptor sequences come from a human donor in good health.

The J gene is TRBJ2-7, the V gene TRBV7-2, with 10 nucleotides matching TRBD2. This CDR3 contains 15 residues. Per germline, CDR1 SGHTA and CDR2 FQGNSA. V lost 7 bases and J lost 7; bases outside the gene matches: 13. The CDR3 sequence is CASKTIVAGGGEQYF. The CDR3 region has the DNA TGTGCCAGCAAAACTATAGTAGCGGGAGGAGGTGAGCAGTACTTC.

The chain employs TRBV2 and TRBJ1-3; 8 bases are a match to TRBD1. Trimming at V came to 10 bases and at J to 2 bases, leaving 4 bases not matched to a gene. The CDR3 has 13 amino acids. Germline lookup yields CDR1 SNHLY and CDR2 FYNNEI. The CDR3 here is CATSTGAGNTIYF. For the CDR3, the DNA is TGTGCCACCTCGACAGGGGCTGGAAACACCATATATTTT.

The chain uses TRBV6-2 or TRBV6-3 and TRBJ2-5, with 7 bases matching TRBD2. Trimming removed 0 bases from V and 4 bases from J; junction bases left unmatched: 5. Germline V gives CDR1 MNHEY, CDR2 SVGEGT. This CDR3 contains 15 residues. The CDR3 bases are TGTGCCAGCAGTTACTCGCGGGAGTCCCGAGAGACCCAGTACTTC. Its protein is CASSYSRESRETQYF.

V gene TRBV12-3 or TRBV12-4 combines with J gene TRBJ2-5, with 10 bases that match TRBD2. CDR3 length: 15 amino acids. V lost 10 bases, J lost 0 bases, and 8 bases stayed unmatched. CDR3 sequence reads: CANRLAGGHQETQYF. CDR3 nucleotide sequence: TGTGCCAACAGATTAGCGGGAGGACACCAAGAGACCCAGTACTTC.

This chain joins TRBV2 and TRBJ2-5; TRBD2 matches at 13 bases. V lost 6 bases, J lost 3 bases, and 10 bases stayed unmatched. This CDR3 comprises 17 residues. CDR1 and CDR2 (germline): SNHLY, FYNNEI. The DNA for the CDR3 is TGTGCCAGCAGGGGGACTAGCGGGAACCCGGCGGAAGAGACCCAGTACTTC. Its translation: CASRGTSGNPAEETQYF.

This clonotype was seen only a few times. The rearrangement uses TRBV27 and TRBJ2-1, with TRBD2 identical over 8 bases. The germline V gene has CDR1 MNHEY and CDR2 SMNVEV (reference sequence). CDR3 length: 16 amino acids. After removal of 2 bases from V and 7 bases from J, the junction contained 10 bases not matched to a gene. CDR3 in DNA: TGTGCCAGCAGTTTACCGTCGGGGGGGTTAAGGAATGAGCAGTTCTTC. Its protein product is CASSLPSGGLRNEQFF.

The chain carries TRBV27 and TRBJ2-1; 9 nucleotides agree with TRBD2. Trimming removed 5 bases from V and 4 bases from J; junction bases left unmatched: 3. CDR1 and CDR2 from the germline V gene are MNHEY and SMNVEV (reference sequence). The CDR3 has 14 amino acids. CDR3 bases: TGTGCCAGCAGTCCAAGCGGGGGGTACAATGAGCAGTTCTTC. As protein: CASSPSGGYNEQFF.

The CDR3 DNA follows: TGCAGTGCTGGGACTAGCGGCATCGATACGCAGTATTTT. Its translation: CSAGTSGIDTQYF. The chain couples TRBV20-1 to TRBJ2-3; TRBD2 matches 11 bases. There are 13 residues in the CDR3. Per germline, CDR1 DFQATT and CDR2 SNEGSKA (reference sequence). Germline trimming cut 5 bases from V and 6 bases from J; bases unmatched to any gene: 4.

A few counts support this clonotype. One end of the junction is discordant with germline, which a read error may explain. The gene calls are TRBV3-1 and TRBJ2-1, with D uncertain. Germline V gene data show CDR1 as LGHDT and CDR2 as YNNKEL (reference sequence). CDR3 length: 15 amino acids. The CDR3 loop reads CASSQARSSYNEQFF. The DNA for the CDR3 is TGTGCCAGCAGTCAAGCGAGGTCCTCCTACAATGAGCAGTTCTTC.

Here the CDR3 DNA reads TGCAGTGCTAGAGTTACTAGCGGGAGGTTCCCCTACAATGAGCAGTTCTTC. Amino acid sequence: CSARVTSGRFPYNEQFF. This chain connects TRBV20-1 to TRBJ2-1; 12 nucleotides agree with TRBD2. This CDR3 region has 17 residues. CDR1 is DFQATT and CDR2 is SNEGSKA in the germline V gene (reference sequence). The V and J ends lost 1 base and 2 bases, in that order; junction bases with no gene match: 6.

The CDR3 sequence is CASSLMTSLDEQFF. The CDR3 coding sequence is TGTGCCAGCAGTTTAATGACCTCCTTAGATGAGCAGTTCTTC. The chain uses TRBV27 and TRBJ2-1; D ambiguous. Germline CDR1 is MNHEY and CDR2 is SMNVEV (reference sequence). This CDR3 has 14 residues. The V end was cut by 2 bases, the J end by 8 bases, with 13 bases between.

The chain carries TRBV12-3 or TRBV12-4 and TRBJ2-7; D perhaps matches TRBD2 (7 bases). CDR3 length: 14 amino acids. The germline V and J ends were trimmed by 6 bases and 3 bases, with 15 bases remaining between them. This chain's CDR3 is CASSIGGAIYEQYF. The DNA of the CDR3 is TGTGCCAGCAGCATTGGGGGGGCAATCTACGAGCAGTACTTC.

The V gene is TRBV27, the J gene TRBJ1-2, with a tentative D call TRBD1 (5 bases). Trimming pared 5 bases from V and 4 bases from J, leaving 17 bases between. Germline CDR1 MNHEY, CDR2 SMNVEV (reference sequence). CDR3 length equals 15 residues. The CDR3 DNA follows: TGTGCCAGCAGTCCCGGGGCAAAGATAGTCTATGGCTACACCTTC. It specifies CASSPGAKIVYGYTF.

The chain couples TRBV24-1 to TRBJ2-2; 8 bases agree with TRBD1. V dropped 5 bases and J dropped 0; count of bases not matched to a gene: 10. The V gene's germline CDR1 is KGHDR and CDR2 SFDVKD. The CDR3 loop spans 18 amino acids. Here the CDR3 reads CATSALSRTGTNTGELFF. CDR3 bases: TGTGCCACCAGTGCCCTATCCCGGACAGGGACGAACACCGGGGAGCTGTTTTTT.

The CDR3 bases are TGCAGTGCTACTGTGGGTCTGTATAGCAATCAGCCCCAGCATTTT. It codes for CSATVGLYSNQPQHF. V usage is TRBV20-1 and J usage is TRBJ1-5; no definite D call. The germline V and J ends were trimmed by 4 bases and 0 bases, with 13 bases remaining between them. Looked up from germline, CDR1 is DFQATT and CDR2 is SNEGSKA (reference sequence). This CDR3 has 15 amino acids.

V gene TRBV5-1 combines with J gene TRBJ1-5; D unresolved. The V and J ends lost 4 bases and 2 bases respectively, with 13 bases between them. The CDR3 is 15 amino acids. CDR1 is SGHRS, CDR2 YFSETQ, per germline. CDR3 coding DNA: TGCGCCAGCAGCCCTGGAAGCGGGGGCAATCAGCCCCAGCATTTT. This translates into CASSPGSGGNQPQHF.

The chain has TRBV2 and TRBJ1-1; 7 positions match TRBD1. CDR3 length equals 13 residues. With 6 bases clipped from V and 3 bases from J, the junction kept 4 bases outside the gene matches. Germline V CDR1 and CDR2: SNHLY, FYNNEI. CDR3 region: CASSRDSYTEAFF. CDR3 nucleotides: TGTGCCAGCAGCCGGGACAGTTACACTGAAGCTTTCTTT.

The chain employs TRBV7-2 and TRBJ1-5; D not resolved. The V end was cut by 1 base, the J end by 3 bases, with 7 bases between. Germline CDR1 reads SGHTA; CDR2 reads FQGNSA. The CDR3 length is 14 residues. This chain's CDR3 is CASSLGAANQPQHF. CDR3 DNA: TGTGCCAGCAGCTTAGGGGCGGCCAATCAGCCCCAGCATTTT.

This clonotype was seen a single time. The chain is built from TRBV9 and TRBJ2-5; D may be TRBD1 (5 bases). V was pared by 0 bases and J by 9 bases, with 27 bases between. The CDR3 length is 18 residues. Germline V gene data show CDR1 as SGDLS and CDR2 as YYNGEE. This CDR3 is CASSVGSWGGETKRPQYF. The CDR3 DNA sequence: TGTGCCAGCAGCGTAGGGAGCTGGGGCGGCGAAACCAAGAGACCCCAGTACTTC.

The chain couples TRBV12-3 or TRBV12-4 to TRBJ2-1, with 13 bases lining up with TRBD2. The CDR3 is 15 amino acids. V dropped 6 bases and J dropped 5; count of bases not matched to a gene: 4. DNA of the CDR3: TGTGCCAGCAGAGCCGGGACTAGCGGGAACAATGAGCAGTTCTTC. It is translated as CASRAGTSGNNEQFF.

This clonotype occurred once. The chain has TRBV7-8 and TRBJ1-1; D remains unclear. Germline CDR1 SGHVS, CDR2 FQNEAQ. Trimming shortened V by 6 bases and J by 6 bases, and 14 bases separated the two germline ends. The CDR3 consists of 13 residues. CDR3: CASSLAAAAEAFF. CDR3 in DNA: TGTGCCAGCAGTTTGGCTGCGGCGGCTGAAGCTTTCTTT.

The DNA of the CDR3 is TGTGCCAGCAGCTCCCTTAAATCAACAGGGACTACCTACAATGAGCAGTTCTTC. Its translation: CASSSLKSTGTTYNEQFF. The rearrangement joins TRBV7-9 to TRBJ2-1; D possibly corresponds to TRBD2 (7 bases). The CDR3 is made up of 18 amino acids. Germline CDR1 SEHNR, CDR2 FQNEAQ (reference sequence). V lost 4 bases and J 2 bases, leaving 21 bases between the germline ends.

The chain couples TRBV12-3 or TRBV12-4 to TRBJ2-3, with 8 bases identical to TRBD2. The junction had 5 bases not matched to a gene; V was cut back by 3 bases and J by 9 bases. The CDR3 is 13 residues long. CDR3 sequence: CASSLISGNTQYF. In nucleotides, the CDR3 is TGTGCCAGCAGTTTGATTAGCGGGAACACGCAGTATTTT.

The genes are TRBV20-1 and TRBJ2-1, with D perhaps given as TRBD1 or TRBD2 (6 bases each). The CDR3 runs 13 residues. CDR1 is DFQATT and CDR2 is SNEGSKA in the germline V gene (reference sequence). The V gene lost 3 bases and the J gene lost 8 bases, with 14 bases spanning the gap. CDR3 in DNA: TGCAGTGCTAGGGGCGGGGACATCGATGAGCAGTTCTTC. It is translated as CSARGGDIDEQFF.